Presented here are 8 T cell receptor beta chains from one specimen sequenced in a study of Graves' ophthalmopathy and Graves' hyperthyroidism. TCR beta CDR3 amplification used RNA transcripts. Following a first-round RT-PCR that used HTBI primers, a second-round multiplex PCR was carried out. TCRdb passed the multiplex PCR reads through MiXCR, listing each CDR3 protein once. The sample consists of about 420,000 distinct CDR3 sequences, about 21% of them appearing once. The sample comprised peripheral blood. These receptor sequences come from a woman younger than 35 with stable Graves' hyperthyroidism.

This clonotype was detected many times. The rearrangement uses TRBV25-1 and TRBJ1-5; 9 bases fit TRBD1. Germline CDR1 reads MGHDK; CDR2 reads SYGVNS. This CDR3 comprises 15 residues. With V trimmed by 4 bases and J by 4 bases, 5 bases remained unmatched. The chain's CDR3 is CASSGGTGSNQPQHF. DNA for the CDR3: TGTGCCAGCAGTGGAGGGACAGGGAGTAATCAGCCCCAGCATTTT.

This clonotype was seen ten or more times. The chain carries TRBV10-3 and TRBJ1-2; 11 nucleotides line up with TRBD1. The trim removed 4 bases at V and 5 bases at J, leaving 12 bases unmatched. The CDR3 length is 17 residues. Germline loops: CDR1 ENHRY, CDR2 SYGVKD. DNA for the CDR3: TGTGCCATCAGTGGAGGGGCTCGGACAGGGGGCGATTATGGCTACACCTTC. It encodes CAISGGARTGGDYGYTF.

This sequence joins TRBV11-2 and TRBJ2-2; D may be TRBD1 (5 bases). This CDR3 has 16 residues. CDR1 is SGHAT and CDR2 is FQNNGV in the germline V gene. Trimming stripped 1 base from V and 6 bases from J, with 15 bases between. The CDR3 DNA is TGTGCCAGCAGCTTAGGGACAAGGGGCGCGTCCGGGGAGCTGTTTTTT. This translates into CASSLGTRGASGELFF. The entire variable domain, with the rest obtained from reference TRBV11-2 and TRBJ2-2, is as follows: EAGVAQSPRYKIIEKRQSVAFWCNPISGHATLYWYQQILGQGPKLLIQFQNNGVVDDSQLPKDRFSAERLKGVDSTLKIQPAKLEDSAVYLCASSLGTRGASGELFFGEGSRLTVL.

This clonotype was observed at least ten times. The chain has TRBV11-2 and TRBJ1-1; no clear D. The CDR3 has 15 residues. Trimming left V 4 bases short and J 4 bases short, with 16 bases between. Germline assignment: CDR1 SGHAT and CDR2 FQNNGV. The CDR3 reads CASSYRGGGRTEAFF. The CDR3 bases are TGTGCCAGCAGCTATAGAGGAGGAGGGCGCACTGAAGCTTTCTTT.

There are a few counts of this clonotype. J is TRBJ2-7 and V is TRBV6-1; 7 bases match TRBD1. Germline lookup yields CDR1 MNHNS and CDR2 SASEGT. The trim removed 7 bases at V and 6 bases at J, leaving 3 bases unmatched. This CDR3 comprises 11 residues. In DNA, the CDR3 is TGTGCCAGCAAAGGACAGGCCGAGCAGTACTTC. Translation: CASKGQAEQYF.

This clonotype was counted at least ten times. The chain employs TRBV20-1 and TRBJ2-4, with a possible D match to TRBD2 (5 bases). V was trimmed by 1 base and J by 0 bases, leaving 10 bases between them. Germline V lookup: CDR1 DFQATT, CDR2 SNEGSKA (reference sequence). This CDR3 has 15 amino acids. CDR3 nucleotides: TGCAGTGCTAGAGTTCGGGGTGAAGCCAAAAACATTCAGTACTTC. Translating it yields CSARVRGEAKNIQYF.

This clonotype was seen many times. The chain uses TRBV6-5 and TRBJ2-7, with 7 bases identical to TRBD1. The CDR3 is 14 amino acids. CDR1 and CDR2 from the germline V gene are MNHEY and SVGAGI. J was trimmed by 2 bases and V by 0 bases; bases with no gene match: 1. The CDR3 coding sequence is TGTGCCAGCAGTTACTCCGGGACAGCCTACGAGCAGTACTTC. Its translation is CASSYSGTAYEQYF.

There are many counts of this clonotype. This chain's CDR3 is CASSYPGTGVDEQYF. DNA for the CDR3: TGTGCCAGCAGTTACCCCGGGACAGGGGTTGACGAGCAGTACTTC. The chain is built from TRBV6-5 and TRBJ2-7; 10 bases are shared with TRBD1. Trimming cost V 2 bases and J 5 bases; bases outside gene matches: 6. CDR1 and CDR2 (germline): MNHEY, SVGAGI. The CDR3 length is 15 residues.